This T cell receptor beta chain appears in the sequencing data of a study of T cells in women clearing cervical HPV infection. In the study overall: HLA type stays a possible confounder, typing being limited. Study-wide results and caveats: Unknown T-cell numbers per sample may underlie the richness differences.

Concerning this clone: Its antigen is unknown. Coverage ceases 3 residues before the CDR3 finishes, and the germline J gene fills in the end.

CDR1 MNHEY and CDR2 SVGEGT come from the germline V gene. This CDR3 region has 17 residues. Using immunoSEQ multiplex PCR, the repertoire was profiled, and TCRdb retains in-frame clones only, with some absent. This table lists tens of thousands of clones. Sequenced material: blood buffy coat. The chain uses TRBV6-2 or TRBV6-3 and TRBJ2-3, with TRBD2 as a possible D gene (7 bases). The clonotype comes from a woman between 18 and 69 years old with a cervical HPV16 infection that either progressed to CIN3+ or cleared (not recorded which). The CDR3 bases that were read are TGTGCCAGCAGTTGGGCCGGCGGGGGCGACGACGTGGAGGCG. Amino acids: CASSWAGGGDDVEA. The entire CDR3 is CASSWAGGGDDVEAQYF.